The T cell receptor beta chain described here comes from a study of T cell changes during pregnancy in multiple sclerosis. This clone was seen just once. Per germline, CDR1 KGHSH and CDR2 LQKENI. V dropped 1 base and J dropped 6 bases, with 13 bases sitting between them. CDR3 size: 14 residues. Some clones are missing from TCRdb's copy, which holds only in-frame ones; the method was immunoSEQ multiplex PCR. The repertoire holds tens of thousands of clones, with over 80% as singletons. The starting material was peripheral blood, obtained in the second trimester of pregnancy. This sequence originates from a female donor in good health, enrolled as a control in a pregnancy study. The chain has TRBV18 and TRBJ2-7; possibly TRBD2 for D (5 bases). CDR3 nucleotide sequence: TGTGCCAGCTCACCACGGTCTTCACGGGGCGAGCAGTACTTC. Amino acid sequence: CASSPRSSRGEQYF.